This is a list of T cell receptor beta chains from one sample in a study of cytomegalovirus exposure and HLA in healthy donors. The data were produced by immunoSEQ multiplex PCR, yet TCRdb's version contains in-frame clones alone and is incomplete. Of 130,000 to 150,000 clones in the sample, around 80% were seen once. The sequenced sample was PBMCs. The receptors here all came from a man between 35 and 55 years old in good health and CMV-seronegative. CDR3s include the opening cysteine and the closing phenylalanine or tryptophan. The D gene is left open where the match is weak. Rows give clone size only sometimes, using once, few, many, or a class for an expanded clone.

TRBJ2-7 | TRBD1 | . | TRBV5-1 | TGCGCCAGCCGCCAGTCCGGACAGGGTTTGTACGAGCAGTACTTC | CASRQSGQGLYEQYF
TRBJ2-5 | . | . | TRBV7-9 | TGTGCCAGCAGCCCTAGGGGTGCCCCCCTGGAGACCCAGTACTTC | CASSPRGAPLETQYF
TRBJ1-5 | . | few | TRBV6-1 | TGTGCCAGCAGTGAAGGGGGGATGTTTGCGGGGTACAATCAGCCCCAGCATTTT | CASSEGGMFAGYNQPQHF
TRBJ1-1 | . | . | TRBV7-2 | TGTGCCAGCAGGAGAGGGTGGACTGAAGCTTTCTTT | CASRRGWTEAFF
TRBJ1-1 | . | . | TRBV6-5 | TGTGCCAGCAGTTATCGGCAGGTTGGGTCCCTGGGTGAAGCTTTCTTT | CASSYRQVGSLGEAFF
TRBJ1-2 | TRBD1 | once | TRBV5-1 | TGCGCCAGCAGCGCCGGACAGGGGGTCTATGGCTACACCTTC | CASSAGQGVYGYTF
TRBJ1-2 | . | few | TRBV30 | TGTGCCTGGAGCGTACAGGCTAACTATGGCTACACCTTC | CAWSVQANYGYTF
TRBJ1-1 | TRBD1 | . | TRBV9 | TGTGCCAGCAGCGTCAAGACAGGGTCGAACACTGAAGCTTTCTTT | CASSVKTGSNTEAFF
TRBJ2-1 | . | . | TRBV5-1 | TGCGCCAGCAGCCAACAGGGAGCGCAAGGGCAGTTCTTC | CASSQQGAQGQFF
TRBJ1-6 | . | . | TRBV7-2 | TGTGCCAGCAGCTCCCGGGACTCTTCACCCCTCCACTTT | CASSSRDSSPLHF
TRBJ1-4 | . | . | TRBV28 | TGTGCCAGCAGTTTATCCGGGACACCCCCGAGGGGAAAACTGTTTTTT | CASSLSGTPPRGKLFF
TRBJ2-7 | . | . | TRBV7-2 | TGTGCCAGCAGCTTATACAGGACCTCCTACGAGCAGTACTTC | CASSLYRTSYEQYF
TRBJ2-7 | . | . | TRBV7-9 | TGTGCCAGCAGCTTAGTAGGTCGGCAGGGAAGCTACGAGCAGTACTTC | CASSLVGRQGSYEQYF
TRBJ1-6 | TRBD1 | . | TRBV2 | TGTGCCAGCAGTCCGGGACAGGGATCGTCACCCCTCCACTTT | CASSPGQGSSPLHF
TRBJ1-1 | TRBD1 | . | TRBV5-1 | TGCGCCAGCAGCTTGGCCACAGGGGCGTTCAAGAACACTGAAGCTTTCTTT | CASSLATGAFKNTEAFF
TRBJ2-3 | TRBD2 | . | TRBV6-4 | TGTGCCAGCAGTGACTGGGGGGGTAGCACAGATACGCAGTATTTT | CASSDWGGSTDTQYF
TRBJ1-1 | TRBD1 | . | TRBV19 | TGTGCCAGTAGTTTCAGGGACAGGGTGAACACTGAAGCTTTCTTT | CASSFRDRVNTEAFF